One sample yielded the 31 T cell receptor beta chains listed below, sequenced in a study of T-cell reconstitution after alpha-beta-depleted transplantation in children. Unique molecular identifiers featured in how the TCRbeta library was prepared. TCRdb analysed the PCR reads with MiXCR anew, one entry per CDR3 protein. Here the sample spans approximately 590,000 distinct CDR3 sequences, roughly a tenth being singletons. The source was PBMCs from the stem cell graft donor, collected from the stem cell graft. These receptors were collected from a human donor who donated a stem cell graft to a child with acute myeloid leukemia.

This clonotype showed up many times. The chain links TRBV28 to TRBJ2-3, with 9 bases fitting TRBD1. V lost 7 bases and J lost 5; bases outside the gene matches: 7. This CDR3 region has 14 residues. The germline CDR1 and CDR2 sequences are MDHEN and SYDVKM. The CDR3 DNA reads TGTGCCAGCAAACAACAGGGGGCGGGAGATACGCAGTATTTT. It translates to CASKQQGAGDTQYF.

The chain combines TRBV5-1 with TRBJ2-1; 11 positions match TRBD2. CDR3 length equals 14 residues. The germline V gene has CDR1 SGHRS and CDR2 YFSETQ. V gave up 4 bases and J gave up 8 bases; unmatched junction bases: 5. The CDR3 nucleotides are TGCGCCAGCAGCGTGGGACTAGCGGTGGATGAGCAGTTCTTC. This gives the protein CASSVGLAVDEQFF. Looking up the rest from reference TRBV5-1 and TRBJ2-1 gives the full variable domain: KAGVTQTPRYLIKTRGQQVTLSCSPISGHRSVSWYQQTPGQGLQFLFEYFSETQRNKGNFPGRFSGRQFSNSRSEMNVSTLELGDSALYLCASSVGLAVDEQFFGPGTRLTVL.

The chain carries TRBV20-1 and TRBJ2-3; the match to TRBD2 covers 11 bases. CDR1 is DFQATT, CDR2 SNEGSKA, per germline (reference sequence). The CDR3 loop spans 15 amino acids. V shed 1 base and J 8 bases; nucleotides not matched to a gene: 8. CDR3 loop: CSARAGTSGPGTQYF. The CDR3 bases are TGCAGTGCTAGAGCAGGGACTAGCGGTCCCGGTACGCAGTATTTT.

This clonotype was seen many times. V usage is TRBV29-1 and J usage is TRBJ2-1, with TRBD2 identical over 9 bases. Germline CDR1 SQVTM, CDR2 ANQGSEA. Trimming took 8 bases from V and 5 from J; bases not matched to a gene: 10. This CDR3 is 14 amino acids long. CDR3 bases: TGCAGCTCCGCCTGGGCTAGCGGGGACAATGAGCAGTTCTTC. Its translation: CSSAWASGDNEQFF.

The V and J genes are TRBV2 and TRBJ2-2; 9 nucleotides line up with TRBD2. The trim removed 6 bases at V and 5 bases at J, leaving 4 bases unmatched. Germline V gene data show CDR1 as SNHLY and CDR2 as FYNNEI. The CDR3 sequence is 14 residues long. The CDR3 nucleotides are TGTGCCAGCAGGGCGGGAGGGCCGACCGGGGAGCTGTTTTTT. Its protein product is CASRAGGPTGELFF.

The chain joins TRBV5-1 to TRBJ2-3; 11 bases line up with TRBD2. Trimming cost V 4 bases and J 2 bases; bases outside gene matches: 12. Germline assignment: CDR1 SGHRS and CDR2 YFSETQ. The CDR3 has 18 amino acids. CDR3 amino acids: CASSQGLAASGSTDTQYF. The DNA for the CDR3 is TGCGCCAGCAGCCAGGGACTAGCGGCCTCAGGATCCACAGATACGCAGTATTTT.

This clonotype was recorded at least ten times. The chain uses TRBV6-5 and TRBJ2-2; the D gene is possibly TRBD1 (6 bases). Germline V gene data show CDR1 as MNHEY and CDR2 as SVGAGI. The CDR3 runs to 16 residues. V was trimmed by 2 bases and J by 4 bases, leaving 14 bases between them. CDR3 protein: CASSYPTGRGTGELFF. For the CDR3, the DNA is TGTGCCAGCAGTTACCCGACAGGACGAGGCACCGGGGAGCTGTTTTTT.

This clonotype was seen a few times. The V gene is TRBV7-8, the J gene TRBJ2-1; the D gene is possibly TRBD1 (6 bases). The ends were cut back, 4 bases at V and 4 bases at J, with 17 bases in the middle. The length of the CDR3 is 16 residues. Germline loops: CDR1 SGHVS, CDR2 FQNEAQ. CDR3 amino acids: CASSSRAGVGYNEQFF. The CDR3 DNA follows: TGTGCCAGCAGCTCCCGGGCAGGGGTCGGATACAATGAGCAGTTCTTC. The whole variable domain, remainder taken from reference TRBV7-8 and TRBJ2-1, is GAGVSQSPRYKVAKRGQDVALRCDPISGHVSLFWYQQALGQGPEFLTYFQNEAQLDKSGLPSDRFFAERPEGSVSTLKIQRTQQEDSAVYLCASSSRAGVGYNEQFFGPGTRLTVL.

V usage is TRBV29-1 and J usage is TRBJ2-7; 9 nucleotides agree with TRBD2. Germline V CDR1 and CDR2: SQVTM, ANQGSEA. The junction had 2 bases not matched to a gene; V was cut back by 7 bases and J by 4 bases. CDR3 size: 11 residues. The DNA for the CDR3 is TGCAGCGGGACTAGCGAATACGAGCAGTACTTC. Translated, it gives CSGTSEYEQYF.

This chain connects TRBV19 to TRBJ1-6; no clear D. V was clipped by 3 bases and J by 6 bases, with 6 bases between them. Looked up from germline, CDR1 is LNHDA and CDR2 is SQIVND (reference sequence). The CDR3 totals 13 residues. This CDR3 reads CASSMAANSPLHF. Here the CDR3 DNA reads TGTGCCAGTAGTATGGCCGCTAATTCACCCCTCCACTTT.

The chain is built from TRBV7-3 and TRBJ1-2; TRBD1 matches 10 bases. The CDR3 covers 16 residues. Germline assignment: CDR1 SGHTA and CDR2 FQGTGA. The V gene end was trimmed by 0 bases and the J gene end by 4 bases; junction bases not matched to a gene: 5. Here the CDR3 reads CASSLTGTGVLYGYTF. The CDR3 coding sequence is TGTGCCAGCAGCTTAACGGGGACAGGGGTACTCTATGGCTACACCTTC. Variable domain in full (rest from reference TRBV7-3 and TRBJ1-2): GAGVSQTPSNKVTEKGKYVELRCDPISGHTALYWYRQSLGQGPEFLIYFQGTGAADDSGLPNDRFFAVRPEGSVSTLKIQRTERGDSAVYLCASSLTGTGVLYGYTFGSGTRLTVV.

In its sample, this clonotype was seen many times. The chain is built from TRBV5-1 and TRBJ2-3; D possibly corresponds to TRBD2 (5 bases). Germline V lookup: CDR1 SGHRS, CDR2 YFSETQ. Trimming removed 0 bases at V and 1 base at J, with 15 bases between. The CDR3 runs to 17 residues. In DNA form, the CDR3 reads TGCGCCAGCAGCTTGGTCGGTTTCGGTAGCGGCACAGATACGCAGTATTTT. It is translated as CASSLVGFGSGTDTQYF.

This clonotype showed up just a few times. The chain recombines TRBV4-2 with TRBJ2-7; D is possibly TRBD2 (5 bases). The CDR3 spans 16 residues. Deletions cut 0 bases from V and 0 bases from J, with 12 bases between. Germline V gene sequence: CDR1 LGHNA, CDR2 YNFKEQ. The CDR3 protein is CASSQEQWAGSYEQYF. The DNA of the CDR3 is TGTGCCAGCAGCCAAGAACAGTGGGCGGGCTCCTACGAGCAGTACTTC.

This clonotype was recorded at least ten times. The chain uses TRBV28 and TRBJ2-7; D gene ambiguous. The V and J ends lost 4 bases and 4 bases respectively, with 14 bases between them. The CDR3 is 14 residues long. Germline lookup yields CDR1 MDHEN and CDR2 SYDVKM. The CDR3 here is CASSSNPPVYEQYF. The CDR3 nucleotides are TGTGCCAGCAGTTCCAACCCCCCGGTATACGAGCAGTACTTC.

This clonotype was detected only a few times. This rearrangement joins TRBV11-2 to TRBJ2-1, with TRBD2 matching over 15 bases. J gave up 0 bases and V 5 bases, and 8 bases lay outside the gene matches. Germline values: CDR1 SGHAT, CDR2 FQNNGV. The CDR3 covers 19 residues. CDR3 sequence: CASSLRTSGRASSYNEQFF. Written as DNA, the CDR3 is TGTGCCAGCAGCCTCCGGACTAGCGGGAGGGCCAGCTCCTACAATGAGCAGTTCTTC.

Here the CDR3 DNA reads TGTGCCAGCAGTGCTACAGGGGTTAATTCACCCCTCCACTTT. This sequence encodes CASSATGVNSPLHF. The gene calls are TRBV12-3 or TRBV12-4 and TRBJ1-6, with 7 bases fitting TRBD1. V was clipped by 5 bases and J by 6 bases; unmatched bases: 4. The CDR3 has 14 amino acids.

CDR3 sequence (DNA): TGTGCCTGGAGCAGGGGCAACACAGATACGCAGTATTTT. Amino acid sequence: CAWSRGNTDTQYF. The V call is TRBV30, the J call TRBJ2-3; TRBD1 might be the D (6 bases). V shed 3 bases and J shed 2 bases, with 9 bases lying between them. The CDR3 totals 13 residues. The germline V gene has CDR1 GTSNPN and CDR2 SVGIG (reference sequence). Supplemented by reference TRBV30 and TRBJ2-3, the full variable domain reads SQTIHQWPATLVQPVGSPLSLECTVEGTSNPNLYWYRQAAGRGLQLLFYSVGIGQISSEVPQNLSASRPQDRQFILSSKKLLLSDSGFYLCAWSRGNTDTQYFGPGTRLTVL.

This clonotype was detected a few times. V and J are TRBV20-1 and TRBJ2-5; 7 bases fit TRBD1. In germline, CDR1 is DFQATT, CDR2 SNEGSKA (reference sequence). Trimming removed 1 base from V and 2 bases from J; junction bases left unmatched: 4. The length of the CDR3 is 14 residues. The CDR3 nucleotides are TGCAGTGCTAGAGTCGACAGGGATCAAGAGACCCAGTACTTC. Translating it yields CSARVDRDQETQYF.

This chain uses TRBV12-3 or TRBV12-4 with TRBJ2-2; 8 bases are shared with TRBD1. CDR3 size: 13 residues. V lost 6 bases to trimming and J lost 8 bases; unmatched junction nucleotides: 5. CDR3 DNA sequence: TGTGCCAGCAGCCAAACAGGGGGGGGGGAGCTGTTTTTT. Amino acid sequence: CASSQTGGGELFF.

This clonotype was picked up many times. V usage is TRBV4-3 and J usage is TRBJ2-3, with unresolved D. Germline V CDR1 and CDR2: LGHNA, YSLEER. This CDR3 spans 14 amino acids. V lost 0 bases, J lost 3 bases, and 7 bases lay in between. This CDR3 reads CASSQDVGTDTQYF. The CDR3, as DNA: TGCGCCAGCAGCCAAGATGTCGGAACAGATACGCAGTATTTT.

This clonotype was seen a few times. The rearrangement joins TRBV12-3 or TRBV12-4 to TRBJ2-5; 7 nucleotides match TRBD1. Trimming removed 5 bases from V and 5 bases from J; junction bases left unmatched: 17. The CDR3 contains 17 residues. The CDR3 DNA reads TGTGCCAGCAGTCTGAGACAGGGTCTCAACCAGGGGGAGACCCAGTACTTC. This sequence encodes CASSLRQGLNQGETQYF.

In this sample, this clonotype turned up many times. V usage is TRBV6-5 and J usage is TRBJ2-6; 10 nucleotides line up with TRBD2. Germline V gives CDR1 MNHEY, CDR2 SVGAGI. The CDR3 is 14 residues long. The V and J ends lost 5 bases and 8 bases, in that order; junction bases with no gene match: 3. The CDR3 is CASSSGRESNVLTF. The CDR3 DNA is TGTGCCAGCAGTAGCGGGAGGGAATCCAACGTCCTGACTTTC.

J is TRBJ2-6 and V is TRBV2, with D possibly matching TRBD1 (5 bases). Trimming removed 2 bases from V and 3 bases from J, with 8 bases in between. The length of the CDR3 is 15 residues. The germline V gene encodes CDR1 SNHLY and CDR2 FYNNEI. The CDR3 reads CASSEKRGGANVLTF. For the CDR3, the DNA is TGTGCCAGCAGTGAAAAAAGGGGTGGGGCCAACGTCCTGACTTTC.

There are many counts of this clonotype. The rearrangement links TRBV6-2 or TRBV6-3 to TRBJ2-5, with D unclear. The ends were cut back, 1 base at V and 5 bases at J, with 2 bases in the middle. The CDR3 length is 11 residues. Per the germline V gene, CDR1 is MNHEY and CDR2 is SVGEGT. CDR3 residues: CASSYLETQYF. The CDR3 DNA follows: TGTGCCAGCAGTTACTTGGAGACCCAGTACTTC.

The chain employs TRBV5-1 and TRBJ1-3; D unclear. The CDR3 covers 14 residues. Trimming pared 5 bases from V and 0 bases from J, leaving 9 bases between. Per the germline V gene, CDR1 is SGHRS and CDR2 is YFSETQ. DNA of the CDR3: TGCGCCAGCAGGAGGGAGAGCTCTGGAAACACCATATATTTT. Translated: CASRRESSGNTIYF.

This rearrangement joins TRBV28 to TRBJ2-7; weak D call: TRBD2 (5 bases). The CDR3 covers 14 residues. Looked up from germline, CDR1 is MDHEN and CDR2 is SYDVKM. V was shortened by 5 bases and J by 0 bases, with 11 bases between the two germline ends. CDR3 in DNA: TGTGCCAGCAGTAAGAGGGAGCCCTCCTACGAGCAGTACTTC. This codes for CASSKREPSYEQYF.

The rearrangement links TRBV29-1 to TRBJ1-1, with D possibly matching TRBD1 (5 bases). Trimming cost V 2 bases and J 2 bases, with 9 bases left between them. Germline CDR1 SQVTM, CDR2 ANQGSEA. The CDR3 covers 13 residues. This CDR3 is CSVETGGNTEAFF. CDR3 sequence (DNA): TGCAGCGTTGAAACAGGAGGAAACACTGAAGCTTTCTTT.

Regarding this clonotype: No conserved phenylalanine or tryptophan ends this CDR3, so it is likely a read error. This chain links TRBV6-2 or TRBV6-3 with TRBJ1-3, with D unclear. Trimming took 7 bases from V and 0 from J, leaving 16 bases between them. Germline loops: CDR1 MNHEY, CDR2 SVGEGT. The CDR3 is 16 residues long. The CDR3 coding sequence is TGTGCCAGCACCCAAGCCGGCGGAAGCTCTGGAAACACCATATATATT. Its translation is CASTQAGGSSGNTIYI.

The rearrangement uses TRBV7-9 and TRBJ2-4, with unresolved D. Looked up from germline, CDR1 is SEHNR and CDR2 is FQNEAQ (reference sequence). V lost 5 bases, J lost 0 bases, and 14 bases lay in between. CDR3 length: 16 residues. CDR3 in DNA: TGTGCCAGCAGCCAAAGGGCAGACCTAGCCAAAAACATTCAGTACTTC. Protein: CASSQRADLAKNIQYF.

This clonotype has more than one count but fewer than ten. The gene calls are TRBV20-1 and TRBJ2-1, with 8 bases matching TRBD2. Germline V gene lookup returns CDR1 DFQATT and CDR2 SNEGSKA (reference sequence). This CDR3 contains 16 residues. J gave up 2 bases and V 1 base, and 7 bases lay outside the gene matches. CDR3 sequence reads: CSARGTSGETYNEQFF. The CDR3 DNA follows: TGCAGTGCTAGAGGAACTAGCGGAGAGACCTACAATGAGCAGTTCTTC.

The sample holds a few counts of this clonotype. The chain uses TRBV14 and TRBJ2-7; TRBD2 aligns across 9 bases. The CDR3 totals 15 residues. Germline V gene lookup returns CDR1 SGHDN and CDR2 FVKESK. V shed 1 base and J 6 bases; nucleotides not matched to a gene: 7. The CDR3 protein is CASSQGPAGGFEQYF. Here the CDR3 DNA reads TGTGCCAGCAGCCAAGGTCCAGCGGGAGGATTCGAGCAGTACTTC.